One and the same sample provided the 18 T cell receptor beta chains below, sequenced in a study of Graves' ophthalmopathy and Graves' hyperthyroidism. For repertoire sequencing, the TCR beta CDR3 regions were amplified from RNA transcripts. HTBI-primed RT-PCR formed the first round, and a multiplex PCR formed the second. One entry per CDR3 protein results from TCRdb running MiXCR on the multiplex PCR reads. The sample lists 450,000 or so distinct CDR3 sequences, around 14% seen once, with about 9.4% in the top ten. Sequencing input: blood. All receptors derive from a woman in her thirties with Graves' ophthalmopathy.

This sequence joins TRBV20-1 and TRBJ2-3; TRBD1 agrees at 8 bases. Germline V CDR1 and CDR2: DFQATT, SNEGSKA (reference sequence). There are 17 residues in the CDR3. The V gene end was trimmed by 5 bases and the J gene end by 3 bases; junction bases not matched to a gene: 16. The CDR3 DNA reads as TGCAGTGCTGCCGATTTGGACAGGGAGATTAGTACAGATACGCAGTATTTT. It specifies CSAADLDREISTDTQYF.

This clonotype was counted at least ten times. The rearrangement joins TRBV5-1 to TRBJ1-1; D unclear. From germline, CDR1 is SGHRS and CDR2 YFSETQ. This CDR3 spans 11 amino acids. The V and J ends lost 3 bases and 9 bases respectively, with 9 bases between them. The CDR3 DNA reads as TGCGCCAGCAGCTCCGGGGAGAAAGCTTTCTTT. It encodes CASSSGEKAFF.

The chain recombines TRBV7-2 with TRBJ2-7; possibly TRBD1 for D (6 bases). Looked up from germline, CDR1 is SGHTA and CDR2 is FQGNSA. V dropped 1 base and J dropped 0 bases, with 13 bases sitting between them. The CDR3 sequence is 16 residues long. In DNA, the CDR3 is TGTGCCAGCAGCTTAGGGCCAGGGGTATTCTCCTACGAGCAGTACTTC. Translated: CASSLGPGVFSYEQYF.

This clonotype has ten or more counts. CDR3 nucleotide sequence: TGTGCCAGCAGCCCGCCCGGCCCATATGGCTACACCTTC. Residues: CASSPPGPYGYTF. The chain joins TRBV28 to TRBJ1-2, with D unresolved. The V end lost 6 bases, the J end lost 5 bases, and 13 bases lay between the germline ends. The germline CDR1 and CDR2 sequences are MDHEN and SYDVKM. This CDR3 comprises 13 residues.

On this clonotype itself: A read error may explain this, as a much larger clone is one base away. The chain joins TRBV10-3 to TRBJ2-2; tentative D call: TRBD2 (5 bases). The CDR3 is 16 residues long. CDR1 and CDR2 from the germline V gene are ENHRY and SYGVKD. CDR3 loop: CAISEVWRANTGELLF. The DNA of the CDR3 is TGTGCCATCAGTGAGGTCTGGCGGGCGAACACCGGGGAGCTGTTGTTT.

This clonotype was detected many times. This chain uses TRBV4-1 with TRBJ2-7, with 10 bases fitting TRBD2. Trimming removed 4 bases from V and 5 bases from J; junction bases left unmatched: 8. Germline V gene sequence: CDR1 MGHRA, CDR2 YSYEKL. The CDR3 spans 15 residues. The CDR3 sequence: CASSPIAGGGDEQYF. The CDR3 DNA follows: TGCGCCAGCAGCCCCATAGCGGGAGGCGGCGACGAGCAGTACTTC.

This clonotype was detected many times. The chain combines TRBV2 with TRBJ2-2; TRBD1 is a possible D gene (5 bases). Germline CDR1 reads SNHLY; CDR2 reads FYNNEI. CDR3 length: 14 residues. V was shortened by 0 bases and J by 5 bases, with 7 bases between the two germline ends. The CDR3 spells CASSEASGTGELFF. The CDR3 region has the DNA TGTGCCAGCAGTGAAGCGTCAGGGACCGGGGAGCTGTTTTTT.

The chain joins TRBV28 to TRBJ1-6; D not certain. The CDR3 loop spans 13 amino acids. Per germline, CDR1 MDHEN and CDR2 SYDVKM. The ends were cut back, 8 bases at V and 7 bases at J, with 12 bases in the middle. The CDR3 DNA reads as TGTGCCAGCTCCCGGGCTTGGAATTCACCCCTCCACTTT. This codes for CASSRAWNSPLHF.

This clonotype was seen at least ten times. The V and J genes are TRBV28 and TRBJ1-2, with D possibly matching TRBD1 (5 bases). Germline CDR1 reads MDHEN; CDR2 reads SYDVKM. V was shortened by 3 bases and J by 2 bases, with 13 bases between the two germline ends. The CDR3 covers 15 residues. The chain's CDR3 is CASSFTLGPNYGYTF. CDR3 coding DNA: TGTGCCAGCAGTTTCACCTTGGGGCCCAACTATGGCTACACCTTC.

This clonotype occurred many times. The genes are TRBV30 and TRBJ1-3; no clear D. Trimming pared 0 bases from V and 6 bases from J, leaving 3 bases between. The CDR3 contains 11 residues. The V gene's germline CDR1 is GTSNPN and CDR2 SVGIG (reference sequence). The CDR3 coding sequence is TGTGCCTGGAGTGTGGAAAACACCATATATTTT. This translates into CAWSVENTIYF.

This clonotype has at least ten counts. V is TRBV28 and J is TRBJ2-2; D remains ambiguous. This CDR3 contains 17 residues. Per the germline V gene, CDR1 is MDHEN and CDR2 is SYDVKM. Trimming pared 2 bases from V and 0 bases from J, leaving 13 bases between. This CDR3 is CASSLPDDKPNTGELFF. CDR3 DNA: TGTGCCAGCAGTTTACCGGACGATAAGCCGAACACCGGGGAGCTGTTTTTT.

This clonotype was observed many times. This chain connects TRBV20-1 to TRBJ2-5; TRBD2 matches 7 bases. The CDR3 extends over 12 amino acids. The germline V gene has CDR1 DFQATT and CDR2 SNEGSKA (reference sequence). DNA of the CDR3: TGCAGCACAACTAGCGCCCAAGAGACCCAGTACTTC. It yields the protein CSTTSAQETQYF.

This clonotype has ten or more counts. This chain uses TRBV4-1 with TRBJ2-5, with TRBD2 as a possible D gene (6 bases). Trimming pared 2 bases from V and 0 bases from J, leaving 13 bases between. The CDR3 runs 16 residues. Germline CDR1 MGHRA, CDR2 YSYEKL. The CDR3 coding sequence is TGCGCCAGCAGCCAAAGGGGAGGCCAGGACCAAGAGACCCAGTACTTC. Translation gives CASSQRGGQDQETQYF.

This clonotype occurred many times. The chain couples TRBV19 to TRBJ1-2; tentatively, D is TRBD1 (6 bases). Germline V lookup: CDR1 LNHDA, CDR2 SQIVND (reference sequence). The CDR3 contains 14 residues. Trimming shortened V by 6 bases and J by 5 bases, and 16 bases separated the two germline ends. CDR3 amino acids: CASRYPGVSYGYTF. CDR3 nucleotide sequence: TGTGCCAGTAGGTATCCAGGGGTTTCATATGGCTACACCTTC.

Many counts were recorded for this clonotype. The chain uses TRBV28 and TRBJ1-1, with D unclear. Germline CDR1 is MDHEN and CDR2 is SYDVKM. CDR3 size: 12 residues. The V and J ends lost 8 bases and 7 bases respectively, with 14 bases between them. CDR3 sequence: CASGPSHFEAFF. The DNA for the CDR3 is TGTGCCAGCGGGCCATCCCACTTTGAAGCTTTCTTT.

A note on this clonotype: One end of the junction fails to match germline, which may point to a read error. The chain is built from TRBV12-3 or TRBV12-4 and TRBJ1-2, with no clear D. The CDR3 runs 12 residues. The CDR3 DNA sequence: TGTGCCAGCACTTTATCTTGCTATGGCTACACCTTC. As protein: CASTLSCYGYTF.

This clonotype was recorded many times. CDR3 nucleotides: TGTGCCACCAGCAGAGACAGGGCGGGAGAGACCCAGTACTTC. Protein: CATSRDRAGETQYF. The chain employs TRBV15 and TRBJ2-5, with D perhaps assigned TRBD1 or TRBD2 (5 bases each). This CDR3 spans 14 amino acids. CDR1 is LNHNV, CDR2 YYDKDF, per germline (reference sequence). Trimming removed 0 bases at V and 4 bases at J, with 9 bases between.

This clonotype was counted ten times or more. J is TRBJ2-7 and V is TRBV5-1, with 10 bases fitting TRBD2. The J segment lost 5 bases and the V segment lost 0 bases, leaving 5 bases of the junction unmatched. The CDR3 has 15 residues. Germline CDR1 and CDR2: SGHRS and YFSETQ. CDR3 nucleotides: TGCGCCAGCAGCTTGGGAGCGGGGGGGCGCGACGAGCAGTACTTC. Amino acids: CASSLGAGGRDEQYF.